This T cell receptor beta chain comes out of a study of metastatic and nonmetastatic thyroid tumors. Study details: Repertoire data that came from the blood and tumor or nodule tissue of malignant and benign thyroid patients were compared. Findings and caveats of the study: When malignant thyroid tumors were compared with benign nodules, TCR beta diversity was reportedly significantly higher in the malignant tumors. This held in both blood and tumor samples.

The table lists this clone with a few counts. Its cognate antigen is unknown. There were no patients who had received any treatment before thyroid surgery. Methods used by the authors: Built for papillary thyroid cancer, a distant-metastasis classifier drew on CDR3 differences across clinicopathological groups. TCRdb reanalyzed the PCR reads via MiXCR. The V and J calls were not made by the authors but by TCRdb's processing. The sample includes tens of thousands of clones, more than 20% seen only once; the top ten take around 4%. The material sequenced was adjacent normal tissue. The receptor comes from a female donor with papillary thyroid cancer or a benign thyroid nodule (not recorded which). Some clones in this sample may be carry-over from other donors' samples.

The CDR3 region is CASSLVRDSIYEQYF. CDR3 nucleotide sequence: TGTGCCAGCAGCTTGGTTAGGGATTCAATCTACGAGCAGTACTTC. The chain couples TRBV5-6 to TRBJ2-7; D ambiguous. The CDR3 is 15 amino acids. V lost 0 bases and J lost 3, with 13 bases in between. CDR1 is SGHDT and CDR2 is YYEEEE in the germline V gene.